This TCR beta chain was found in a study of tumor-infiltrating lymphocytes in localized non-small cell lung cancer. Study-level points and caveats: No T-cell fraction difference was seen between IM1 and IM2 tumors. Different pieces of the same tissue went to different assays, confounding technical variation with intratumor heterogeneity.

On this clone itself: Its target is unknown.

CDR3 length: 16 residues. The V gene's germline CDR1 is SGHRS and CDR2 YFSETQ. V was shortened by 4 bases and J by 2 bases, with 18 bases between the two germline ends. Sequencing used immunoSEQ multiplex PCR; TCRdb keeps in-frame clones, though not all of them. The sample lists roughly 8,900 clones; 65% to 70% were seen once. The gene calls are TRBV5-1 and TRBJ2-5; D tentatively fits TRBD1 or TRBD2 (5 bases each). The TCR originated in a human donor with non-small cell lung cancer. Sequences were obtained from uninvolved lung tissue not adjacent to the tumor. The CDR3 coding sequence is TGCGCCAGCAGCAGGGGACGCGACAGTATACAAGAGACCCAGTACTTC. Amino acid sequence: CASSRGRDSIQETQYF.